The 10 T cell receptor beta chains listed next were all sequenced from one sample in a study of cytomegalovirus exposure and HLA in healthy donors. It was with 60 Vbeta and 13 Jbeta primers that the PCR ran. TCRdb's copy holds only in-frame clones and misses some; the assay was immunoSEQ multiplex PCR. The sample has about 130,000 clones; more than 80% are singletons. Source material: PBMCs. These receptors were obtained from a male donor in good health and CMV-seronegative.

This chain uses TRBV5-1 with TRBJ2-7; the D is unclear. Germline CDR1 SGHRS, CDR2 YFSETQ. This CDR3 spans 15 amino acids. The V and J ends lost 0 bases and 0 bases respectively, with 10 bases between them. CDR3 sequence (DNA): TGCGCCAGCAGCTTGGGGTCATATAGCTCCTACGAGCAGTACTTC. Translating it yields CASSLGSYSSYEQYF.

J is TRBJ2-1 and V is TRBV6-4; TRBD2 aligns across 10 bases. After removal of 2 bases from V and 2 bases from J, the junction contained 3 bases not matched to a gene. Germline loops: CDR1 MRHNA, CDR2 SNTAGT. The length of the CDR3 is 16 residues. CDR3 in amino acids: CASSDGGLATYNEQFF. Here the CDR3 DNA reads TGTGCCAGCAGTGACGGGGGACTAGCGACCTACAATGAGCAGTTCTTC.

This rearrangement joins TRBV19 to TRBJ2-3, with 7 positions matching TRBD1. The V gene end was trimmed by 5 bases and the J gene end by 5 bases; junction bases not matched to a gene: 7. Germline CDR1 reads LNHDA; CDR2 reads SQIVND (reference sequence). The CDR3 has 14 residues. The chain's CDR3 is CASSGPGGVDTQYF. CDR3 DNA: TGTGCCAGTAGTGGTCCAGGGGGAGTAGATACGCAGTATTTT.

The J gene is TRBJ2-7, the V gene TRBV6-6; the match to TRBD1 covers 10 bases. Germline V gene sequence: CDR1 MNHNY, CDR2 SVGAGI (reference sequence). The trim removed 5 bases at V and 6 bases at J, leaving 7 bases unmatched. This CDR3 region has 14 residues. CDR3 sequence: CASSPGTGVGEQYF. CDR3 in DNA: TGTGCCAGCAGTCCCGGGACAGGGGTGGGCGAGCAGTACTTC.

This chain connects TRBV2 to TRBJ2-7; 10 positions match TRBD1. J was trimmed by 7 bases and V by 7 bases; bases with no gene match: 10. Looked up from germline, CDR1 is SNHLY and CDR2 is FYNNEI. There are 14 residues in the CDR3. CDR3 DNA sequence: TGTGCCAGCAAACGGGACAGGGGTATTGGGGAGCAGTACTTC. Amino acid sequence: CASKRDRGIGEQYF.

This clone was found once. This sequence joins TRBV19 and TRBJ2-1; 12 nucleotides match TRBD2. The CDR3 runs 18 residues. Germline CDR1 and CDR2: LNHDA and SQIVND (reference sequence). The V and J ends lost 5 bases and 4 bases, in that order; junction bases with no gene match: 12. CDR3 in DNA: TGTGCCAGTAGTCCCCGGACTAGCGGGATCCCCTTTTACAATGAGCAGTTCTTC. This sequence encodes CASSPRTSGIPFYNEQFF.

The chain couples TRBV5-1 to TRBJ2-7; TRBD1 aligns across 9 bases. This CDR3 contains 15 residues. Per the germline V gene, CDR1 is SGHRS and CDR2 is YFSETQ. Germline trimming cut 2 bases from V and 6 bases from J; bases unmatched to any gene: 9. CDR3 DNA: TGCGCCAGCAGCTTCTTTGGACAGGGGCCCTCCGAGCAGTACTTC. Its protein is CASSFFGQGPSEQYF.

The V call is TRBV11-2, the J call TRBJ2-6; D is undetermined. The CDR3 has 14 amino acids. The germline gives CDR1 SGHAT, CDR2 FQNNGV. The germline V and J ends were trimmed by 4 bases and 3 bases, with 7 bases remaining between them. The CDR3 DNA reads as TGTGCCAGCAGCTCGAGGAGTGGGGCCAACGTCCTGACTTTC. It translates to CASSSRSGANVLTF.

The V gene is TRBV27, the J gene TRBJ1-1; possible D gene TRBD1, 5 bases. Germline V CDR1 and CDR2: MNHEY, SMNVEV (reference sequence). The V end was cut by 1 base, the J end by 4 bases, with 13 bases between. The CDR3 extends over 15 amino acids. CDR3 sequence: CASSLYDSLGTEAFF. CDR3 DNA sequence: TGTGCCAGCAGTTTATACGACAGTTTGGGCACTGAAGCTTTCTTT.

The chain joins TRBV7-9 to TRBJ2-1, with 8 bases identical to TRBD2. Trimming took 1 base from V and 7 from J; bases not matched to a gene: 9. Germline values: CDR1 SEHNR, CDR2 FQNEAQ (reference sequence). The CDR3 spans 16 residues. CDR3 residues: CASSLVLRGAGNEQFF. The CDR3 nucleotides are TGTGCCAGCAGCTTAGTGTTGCGGGGGGCGGGGAATGAGCAGTTCTTC. The entire variable domain, with the rest obtained from reference TRBV7-9 and TRBJ2-1, is as follows: DTGVSQNPRHKITKRGQNVTFRCDPISEHNRLYWYRQTLGQGPEFLTYFQNEAQLEKSRLLSDRFSAERPKGSFSTLEIQRTEQGDSAMYLCASSLVLRGAGNEQFFGPGTRLTVL.